These T cell receptor beta chains were read from a single sample in a study of T cell changes during pregnancy in multiple sclerosis. Method: immunoSEQ multiplex PCR; TCRdb's copy keeps in-frame clones and lacks some. Altogether about 46,000 clones are present, 93% being singletons, with the ten largest covering approximately 4%. The sequencing here drew on CD8+ T cells from peripheral blood mononuclear cells, taken after pregnancy. These receptors were collected from a female donor with multiple sclerosis, enrolled in a pregnancy study. The CDR3 runs from the conserved cysteine through the conserved F or W. A D gene is named only where the DNA matches it firmly. Not all rows give a size; the values are once, few, many and, for expanded clones, a class.

J gene,D gene,clone size,V gene,CDR3 DNA,CDR3 protein
TRBJ1-2,NA,medium-sized,TRBV9,TGTGCCAGCAGCGTACTGGGACATAGCTATGGCTACACCTTC,CASSVLGHSYGYTF
TRBJ2-3,NA,NA,TRBV13,TGTGCCAGCAGCTCTAGAGACGGTAACGTCCACACAGATACGCAGTATTTT,CASSSRDGNVHTDTQYF
TRBJ2-3,NA,once,TRBV7-6,TGTGCCAGCAGCCGAGGTCGGAGCGGCGCGGAGAACACAGATACGCAGTATTTT,CASSRGRSGAENTDTQYF
TRBJ2-3,NA,NA,TRBV14,TGTGCCAGCAGCCAATATTTAGACAGCGGCACAGATACGCAGTATTTT,CASSQYLDSGTDTQYF
TRBJ2-3,TRBD1,once,TRBV4-1,TGCGCCAGCAGCCACCCACAGGGGAGCCCAGATACGCAGTATTTT,CASSHPQGSPDTQYF
TRBJ2-3,TRBD2,NA,TRBV19,TGTGCCAGTAGTAAAGCTAGCGGACTCACAGATACGCAGTATTTT,CASSKASGLTDTQYF
TRBJ2-1,TRBD2,NA,TRBV6-1,TGTGCCAGCAGTGAAGGACTAGCCGTATACAATGAGCAGTTCTTC,CASSEGLAVYNEQFF
TRBJ2-1,TRBD1,NA,TRBV4-2,TGTGCCAGCAGCCCCCCCCGTTCAGGGGGAGAGCAGTTCTTC,CASSPPRSGGEQFF
TRBJ2-1,NA,NA,TRBV27,TGTGCCAGCAGCCTCGGTAGAAACAATGAGCAGTTCTTC,CASSLGRNNEQFF
TRBJ1-2,NA,few,TRBV7-9,TGTGCCAGCAGACTAACAGGGAACTATGGCTACACCTTC,CASRLTGNYGYTF
TRBJ2-1,NA,NA,TRBV19,TGTGCCAGTAGTATAAAACTCGTACCCTTCGAGCAGTTCTTC,CASSIKLVPFEQFF
TRBJ1-2,TRBD1,NA,TRBV2,TGTGCCACGTCTACAGGGGGAGGCTATGGCTACACCTTC,CATSTGGGYGYTF
TRBJ2-1,NA,NA,TRBV27,TGTGCCAGCAGGGACTCCTCCTACAATGAGCAGTTCTTC,CASRDSSYNEQFF